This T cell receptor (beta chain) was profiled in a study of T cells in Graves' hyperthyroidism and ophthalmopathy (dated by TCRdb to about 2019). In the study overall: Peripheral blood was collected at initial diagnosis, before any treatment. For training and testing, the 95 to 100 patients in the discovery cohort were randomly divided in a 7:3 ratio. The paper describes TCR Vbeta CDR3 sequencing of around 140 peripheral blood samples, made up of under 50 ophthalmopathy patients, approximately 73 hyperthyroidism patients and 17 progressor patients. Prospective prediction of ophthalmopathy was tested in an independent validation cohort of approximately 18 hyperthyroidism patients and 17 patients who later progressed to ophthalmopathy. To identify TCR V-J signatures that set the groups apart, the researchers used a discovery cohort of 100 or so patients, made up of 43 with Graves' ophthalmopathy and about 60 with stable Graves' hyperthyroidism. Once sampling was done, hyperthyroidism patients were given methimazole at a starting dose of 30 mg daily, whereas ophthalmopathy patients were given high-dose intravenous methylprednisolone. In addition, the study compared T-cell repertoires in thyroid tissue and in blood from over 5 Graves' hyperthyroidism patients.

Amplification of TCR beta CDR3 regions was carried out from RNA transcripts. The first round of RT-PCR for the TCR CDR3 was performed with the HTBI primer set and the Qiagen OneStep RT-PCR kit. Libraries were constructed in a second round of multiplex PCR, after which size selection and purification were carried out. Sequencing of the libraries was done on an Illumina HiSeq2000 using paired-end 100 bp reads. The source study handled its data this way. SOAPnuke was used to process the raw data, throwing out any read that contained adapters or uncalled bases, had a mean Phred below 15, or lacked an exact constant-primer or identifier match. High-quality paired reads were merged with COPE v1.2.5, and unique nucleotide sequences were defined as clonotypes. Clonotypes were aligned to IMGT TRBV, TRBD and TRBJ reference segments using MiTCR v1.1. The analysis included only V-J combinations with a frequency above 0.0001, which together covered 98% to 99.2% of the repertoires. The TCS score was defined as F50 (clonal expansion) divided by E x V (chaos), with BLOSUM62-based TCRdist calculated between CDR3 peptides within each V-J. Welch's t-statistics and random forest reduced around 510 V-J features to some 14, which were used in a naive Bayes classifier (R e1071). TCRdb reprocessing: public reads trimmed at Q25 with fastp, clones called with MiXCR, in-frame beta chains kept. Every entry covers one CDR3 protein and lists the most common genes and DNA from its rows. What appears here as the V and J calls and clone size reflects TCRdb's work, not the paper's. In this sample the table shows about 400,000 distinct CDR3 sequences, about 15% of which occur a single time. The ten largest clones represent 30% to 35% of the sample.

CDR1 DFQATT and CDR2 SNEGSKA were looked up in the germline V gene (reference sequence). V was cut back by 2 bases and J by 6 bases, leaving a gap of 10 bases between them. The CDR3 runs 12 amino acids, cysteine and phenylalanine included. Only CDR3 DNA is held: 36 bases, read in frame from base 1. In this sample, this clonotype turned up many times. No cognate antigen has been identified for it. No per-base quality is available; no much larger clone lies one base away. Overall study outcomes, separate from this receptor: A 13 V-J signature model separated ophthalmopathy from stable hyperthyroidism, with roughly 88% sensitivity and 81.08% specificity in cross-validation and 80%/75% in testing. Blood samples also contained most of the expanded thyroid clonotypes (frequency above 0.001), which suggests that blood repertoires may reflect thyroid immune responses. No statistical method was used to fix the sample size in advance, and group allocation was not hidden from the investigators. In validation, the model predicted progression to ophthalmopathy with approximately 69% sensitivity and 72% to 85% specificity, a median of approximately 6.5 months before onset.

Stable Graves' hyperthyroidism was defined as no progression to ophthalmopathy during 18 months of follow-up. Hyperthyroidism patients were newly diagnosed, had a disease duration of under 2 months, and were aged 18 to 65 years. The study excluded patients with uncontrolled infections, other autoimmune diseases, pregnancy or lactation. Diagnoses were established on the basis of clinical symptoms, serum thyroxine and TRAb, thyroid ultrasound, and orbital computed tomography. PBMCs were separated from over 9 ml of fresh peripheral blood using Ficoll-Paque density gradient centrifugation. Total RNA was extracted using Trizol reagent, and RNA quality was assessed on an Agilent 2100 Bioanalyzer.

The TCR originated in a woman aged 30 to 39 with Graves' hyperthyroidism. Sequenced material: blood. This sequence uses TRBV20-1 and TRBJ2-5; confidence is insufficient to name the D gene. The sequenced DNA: TGCAGTGCTAGACCGGTGCTACAGACCCAGTACTTC. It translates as CSARPVLQTQYF.